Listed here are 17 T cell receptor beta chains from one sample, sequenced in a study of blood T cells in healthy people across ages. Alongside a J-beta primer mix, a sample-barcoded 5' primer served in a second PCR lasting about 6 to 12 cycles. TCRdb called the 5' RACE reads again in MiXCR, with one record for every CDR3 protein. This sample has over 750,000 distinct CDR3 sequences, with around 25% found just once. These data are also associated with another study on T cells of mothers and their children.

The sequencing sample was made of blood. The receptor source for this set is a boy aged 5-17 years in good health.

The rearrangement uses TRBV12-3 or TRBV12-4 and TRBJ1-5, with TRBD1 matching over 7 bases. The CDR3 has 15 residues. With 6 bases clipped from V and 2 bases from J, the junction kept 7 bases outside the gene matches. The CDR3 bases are TGTGCCAGCAGACCCAGACAGGGAGGCAATCAGCCCCAGCATTTT. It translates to CASRPRQGGNQPQHF.

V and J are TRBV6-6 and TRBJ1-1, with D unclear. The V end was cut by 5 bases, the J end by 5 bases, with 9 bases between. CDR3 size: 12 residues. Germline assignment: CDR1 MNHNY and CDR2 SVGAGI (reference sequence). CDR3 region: CASSTFGTEAFF. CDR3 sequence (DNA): TGTGCCAGCAGTACCTTCGGGACTGAAGCTTTCTTT.

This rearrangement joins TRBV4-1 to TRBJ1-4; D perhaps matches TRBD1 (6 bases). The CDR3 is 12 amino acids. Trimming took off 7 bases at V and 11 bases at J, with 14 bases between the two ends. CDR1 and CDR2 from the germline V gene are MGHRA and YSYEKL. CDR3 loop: CASTEGGEKLFF. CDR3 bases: TGCGCCAGCACCGAGGGGGGCGAGAAACTGTTTTTT.

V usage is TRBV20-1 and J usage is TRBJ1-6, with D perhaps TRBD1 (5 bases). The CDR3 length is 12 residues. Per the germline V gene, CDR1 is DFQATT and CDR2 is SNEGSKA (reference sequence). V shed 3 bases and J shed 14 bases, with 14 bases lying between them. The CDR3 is CSARVGESALHF. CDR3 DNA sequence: TGCAGTGCTAGGGTGGGGGAGTCGGCCCTCCACTTT.

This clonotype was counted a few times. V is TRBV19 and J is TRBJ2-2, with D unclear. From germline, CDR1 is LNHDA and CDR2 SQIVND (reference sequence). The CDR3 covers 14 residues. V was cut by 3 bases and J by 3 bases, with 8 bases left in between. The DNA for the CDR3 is TGTGCCAGTAGTATCGTATCAGACACCGGGGAGCTGTTTTTT. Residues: CASSIVSDTGELFF.

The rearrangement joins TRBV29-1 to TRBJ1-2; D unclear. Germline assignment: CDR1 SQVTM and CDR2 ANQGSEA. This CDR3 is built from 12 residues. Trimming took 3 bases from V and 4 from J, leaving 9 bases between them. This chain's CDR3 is CSVESGSYGYTF. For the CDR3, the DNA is TGCAGCGTTGAGTCGGGGAGCTATGGCTACACCTTC.

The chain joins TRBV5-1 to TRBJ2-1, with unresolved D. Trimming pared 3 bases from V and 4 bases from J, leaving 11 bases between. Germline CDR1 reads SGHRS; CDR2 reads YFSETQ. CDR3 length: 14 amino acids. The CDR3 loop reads CASSSSDPYNEQFF. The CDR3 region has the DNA TGCGCCAGCAGCTCCTCGGACCCTTACAATGAGCAGTTCTTC.

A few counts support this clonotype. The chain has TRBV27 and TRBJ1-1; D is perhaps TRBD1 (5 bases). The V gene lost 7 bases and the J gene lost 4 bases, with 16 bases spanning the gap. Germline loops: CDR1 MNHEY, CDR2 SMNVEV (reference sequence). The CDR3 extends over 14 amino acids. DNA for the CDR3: TGTGCCAGCACCACCTTACTTGGGGGCACTGAAGCTTTCTTT. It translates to CASTTLLGGTEAFF.

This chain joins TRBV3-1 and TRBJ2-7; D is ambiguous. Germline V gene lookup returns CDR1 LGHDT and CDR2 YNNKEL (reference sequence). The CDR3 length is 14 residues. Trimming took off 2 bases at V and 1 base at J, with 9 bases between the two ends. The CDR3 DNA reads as TGTGCCAGCAGCCAAAGTCTCCTATCCTACGAGCAGTACTTC. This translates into CASSQSLLSYEQYF.

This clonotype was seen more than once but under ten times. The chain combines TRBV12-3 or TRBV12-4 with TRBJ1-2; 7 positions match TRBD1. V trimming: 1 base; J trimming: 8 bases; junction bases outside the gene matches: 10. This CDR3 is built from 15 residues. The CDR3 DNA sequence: TGTGCCAGCAGTTTAGATCTGGGGACAGTGAGGGGCTACACCTTC. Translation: CASSLDLGTVRGYTF.

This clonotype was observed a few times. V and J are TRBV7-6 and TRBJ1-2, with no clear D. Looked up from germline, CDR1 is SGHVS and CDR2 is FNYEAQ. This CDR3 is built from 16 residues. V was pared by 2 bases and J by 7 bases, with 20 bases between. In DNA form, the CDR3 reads TGTGCCAGCAGCTTAAATTCGGACTTTTACTTAGCTGGCTACACCTTC. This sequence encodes CASSLNSDFYLAGYTF.

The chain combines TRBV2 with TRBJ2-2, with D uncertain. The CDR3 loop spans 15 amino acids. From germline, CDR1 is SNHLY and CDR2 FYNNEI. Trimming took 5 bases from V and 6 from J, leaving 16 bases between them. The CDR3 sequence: CASSFESGRAGELFF. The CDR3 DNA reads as TGTGCCAGCAGTTTTGAGAGTGGGCGCGCCGGGGAGCTGTTTTTT.

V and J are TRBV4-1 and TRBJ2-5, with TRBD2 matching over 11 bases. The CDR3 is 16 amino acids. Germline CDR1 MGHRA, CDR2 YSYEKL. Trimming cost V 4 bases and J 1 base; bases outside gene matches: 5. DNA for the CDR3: TGCGCCAGCAGCCGGACTAGCGGGCTCACCCAAGAGACCCAGTACTTC. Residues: CASSRTSGLTQETQYF.

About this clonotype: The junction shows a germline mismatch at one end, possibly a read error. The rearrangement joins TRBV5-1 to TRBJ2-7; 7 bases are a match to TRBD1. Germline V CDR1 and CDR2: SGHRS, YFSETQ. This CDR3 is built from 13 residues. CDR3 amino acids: CASSFGQAYEQHF. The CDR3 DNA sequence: TGCGCCAGCAGCTTTGGACAGGCCTACGAGCAGCACTTC.

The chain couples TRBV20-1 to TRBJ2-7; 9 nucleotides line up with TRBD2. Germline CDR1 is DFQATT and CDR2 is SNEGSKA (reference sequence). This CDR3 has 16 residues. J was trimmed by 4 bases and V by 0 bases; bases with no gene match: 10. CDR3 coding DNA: TGCAGTGCTAGAGATTGGAACCAGCGGGGGGAGTACGAGCAGTACTTC. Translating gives CSARDWNQRGEYEQYF.

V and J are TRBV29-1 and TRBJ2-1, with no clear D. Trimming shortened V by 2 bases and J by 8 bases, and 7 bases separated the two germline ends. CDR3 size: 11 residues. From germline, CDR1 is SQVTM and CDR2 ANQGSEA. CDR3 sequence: CSVEPGDEQFF. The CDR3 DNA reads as TGCAGCGTTGAACCTGGGGATGAGCAGTTCTTC.

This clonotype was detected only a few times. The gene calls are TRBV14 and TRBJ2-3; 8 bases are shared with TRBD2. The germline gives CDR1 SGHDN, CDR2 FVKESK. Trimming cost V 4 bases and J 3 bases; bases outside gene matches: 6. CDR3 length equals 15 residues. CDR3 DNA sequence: TGTGCCAGCAGCCCGCCGGGACTAGGAACAGATACGCAGTATTTT. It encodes CASSPPGLGTDTQYF.